Shown below are 27 T cell receptor beta chains from a single sample sequenced in a study of beta chain features in type 1 diabetes. Expressed TCRB transcripts were sequenced because the entire RNA isolate underwent reverse transcription. Some clones are missing from TCRdb's copy, which holds only in-frame ones; the method was immunoSEQ multiplex PCR. Of hundreds of thousands of clones in the sample, around 15% are singletons; the top ten hold around 0.1%. The sequenced sample was naive CD4+ T cells from blood. Source of these receptors: a man younger than 35 in good health.

The gene calls are TRBV4-3 and TRBJ1-1, with D possibly being TRBD1 (6 bases). The germline CDR1 and CDR2 sequences are LGHNA and YSLEER. The V end lost 4 bases, the J end lost 1 base, and 13 bases lay between the germline ends. This CDR3 region has 15 residues. The CDR3 region is CASSPGQRANTEAFF. Here the CDR3 DNA reads TGCGCCAGCAGCCCCGGACAGCGAGCGAACACTGAAGCTTTCTTT.

The DNA for the CDR3 is TGTGCCAGCCTTATTTCGGGGAATCAGCCCCAGCATTTT. As protein: CASLISGNQPQHF. The chain has TRBV28 and TRBJ1-5; D not certain. Germline CDR1 and CDR2: MDHEN and SYDVKM. The CDR3 has 13 amino acids. Trimming stripped 8 bases from V and 4 bases from J, with 12 bases between. The variable domain in full, with the rest retrieved from reference TRBV28 and TRBJ1-5, is DVKVTQSSRYLVKRTGEKVFLECVQDMDHENMFWYRQDPGLGLRLIYFSYDVKMKEKGDIPEGYSVSREKKERFSLILESASTNQTSMYLCASLISGNQPQHFGDGTRLSIL.

The J gene is TRBJ1-1, the V gene TRBV4-1; no clear D. The CDR3 runs to 13 residues. Germline V gene sequence: CDR1 MGHRA, CDR2 YSYEKL. Deletions cut 0 bases from V and 4 bases from J, with 6 bases between. The CDR3 nucleotides are TGCGCCAGCAGCCAAGACAGCACCACTGAAGCTTTCTTT. Translating gives CASSQDSTTEAFF.

The J gene is TRBJ1-5, the V gene TRBV7-9; D might be TRBD1 (5 bases). The CDR3 runs 18 residues. Germline V lookup: CDR1 SEHNR, CDR2 FQNEAQ (reference sequence). With 3 bases removed from V and 0 bases from J, the gap between germline ends came to 18 bases. CDR3 in DNA: TGTGCCAGCAGCTTCCATCAGGGAGCCTCTTATAGCAATCAGCCCCAGCATTTT. It translates to CASSFHQGASYSNQPQHF.

The table lists this clone with a few counts. The chain links TRBV5-1 to TRBJ2-7, with TRBD2 matching over 16 bases. The germline CDR1 and CDR2 sequences are SGHRS and YFSETQ. This CDR3 has 16 residues. Trimming took 4 bases from V and 7 from J; bases not matched to a gene: 8. CDR3 region: CASSPGTSGRAWEQYF. In nucleotides, the CDR3 is TGCGCCAGCAGCCCCGGGACTAGCGGGAGGGCCTGGGAGCAGTACTTC.

The chain has TRBV7-2 and TRBJ1-2; D perhaps matches TRBD1 (6 bases). This CDR3 comprises 14 residues. Trimming cost V 3 bases and J 4 bases, with 12 bases left between them. CDR1 and CDR2 from the germline V gene are SGHTA and FQGNSA. CDR3 in amino acids: CASSFTTGPYGYTF. DNA for the CDR3: TGTGCCAGCAGCTTTACGACAGGTCCCTATGGCTACACCTTC. The whole variable domain, remainder taken from reference TRBV7-2 and TRBJ1-2, is GAGVSQSPSNKVTEKGKDVELRCDPISGHTALYWYRQSLGQGLEFLIYFQGNSAPDKSGLPSDRFSAERTGGSVSTLTIQRTQQEDSAVYLCASSFTTGPYGYTFGSGTRLTVV.

This clone has only a few counts. The CDR3 spells CASSKQGRWNTEAFF. The CDR3 nucleotides read TGTGCCAGCAGTAAACAGGGGCGGTGGAACACTGAAGCTTTCTTT. The chain is built from TRBV6-7 and TRBJ1-1; TRBD1 matches at 7 bases. TRBV6-7 is given ORF status, its function remaining uncertain. Losses at the gene ends were 5 bases for V and 1 base for J; bases not matched to a gene: 7. The CDR3 loop spans 15 amino acids.

The chain couples TRBV9 to TRBJ1-1; TRBD1 is a possible D gene (6 bases). Trimming pared 3 bases from V and 2 bases from J, leaving 11 bases between. This CDR3 contains 14 residues. From germline, CDR1 is SGDLS and CDR2 YYNGEE. This chain's CDR3 is CASSAGQTNTEAFF. For the CDR3, the DNA is TGTGCCAGCAGCGCCGGACAGACAAACACTGAAGCTTTCTTT.

For this clone: An end of the junction differs from the germline gene, which may be a read error. The V and J genes are TRBV28 and TRBJ2-7; 7 bases agree with TRBD1. CDR1 and CDR2 from the germline V gene are MDHEN and SYDVKM. CDR3 length: 12 amino acids. The CDR3 DNA reads as TGTGCCAGCAGTTCCCTTCACAGGGGCAGGGACTTC. This encodes CASSSLHRGRDF.

The chain couples TRBV2 to TRBJ2-5, with D uncertain. The CDR3 spans 13 residues. The germline V gene has CDR1 SNHLY and CDR2 FYNNEI. V lost 7 bases and J lost 2, with 11 bases in between. The DNA for the CDR3 is TGTGCCAGCAATTGGGGTCCGCAAGAGACCCAGTACTTC. This encodes CASNWGPQETQYF.

V usage is TRBV7-2 and J usage is TRBJ2-7; TRBD2 aligns across 8 bases. V lost 0 bases, J lost 1 base, and 20 bases stayed unmatched. Germline CDR1 and CDR2: SGHTA and FQGNSA. The CDR3 is 21 residues long. The DNA of the CDR3 is TGTGCCAGCAGCTTAGCATCACAAGTCCCTTTTCTAGCGGGCCCGTCCTACGAGCAGTACTTC. It encodes CASSLASQVPFLAGPSYEQYF.

This clone was seen more than once but under ten times. The J gene is TRBJ1-2, the V gene TRBV9, with 7 positions matching TRBD1. Germline V CDR1 and CDR2: SGDLS, YYNGEE. This CDR3 is 15 amino acids long. Germline trimming cut 0 bases from V and 2 bases from J; bases unmatched to any gene: 4. This CDR3 is CASSVEQGVNYGYTF. DNA of the CDR3: TGTGCCAGCAGCGTAGAGCAGGGGGTAAACTATGGCTACACCTTC.

This clone was picked up a small number of times. J is TRBJ2-2 and V is TRBV18; 9 nucleotides line up with TRBD2. Germline V lookup: CDR1 KGHSH, CDR2 LQKENI. V shed 0 bases and J 0 bases; nucleotides not matched to a gene: 8. There are 19 residues in the CDR3. CDR3 coding DNA: TGTGCCAGCTCACCACCGACCCTATTAGCGGGGGCGAACACCGGGGAGCTGTTTTTT. Translated, it gives CASSPPTLLAGANTGELFF.

This chain joins TRBV15 and TRBJ1-4; D remains ambiguous. CDR3 length equals 11 residues. Germline loops: CDR1 LNHNV, CDR2 YYDKDF (reference sequence). With 3 bases removed from V and 8 bases from J, the gap between germline ends came to 4 bases. The CDR3 nucleotides are TGTGCCACCAGCAGCGGCGAAAAACTGTTTTTT. It codes for CATSSGEKLFF.

This clone has just a few counts. Here the CDR3 reads CASMPHSGSADTQYF. CDR3 bases: TGTGCCAGTATGCCCCATAGCGGGAGTGCAGATACGCAGTATTTT. The chain combines TRBV19 with TRBJ2-3; 9 bases agree with TRBD2. With V trimmed by 7 bases and J by 4 bases, 9 bases remained unmatched. The V gene's germline CDR1 is LNHDA and CDR2 SQIVND (reference sequence). The CDR3 has 15 amino acids.

The chain recombines TRBV28 with TRBJ2-1, with D maybe TRBD2 (5 bases). The CDR3 sequence is 14 residues long. The germline gives CDR1 MDHEN, CDR2 SYDVKM. V was pared by 5 bases and J by 9 bases, with 17 bases between. Written as DNA, the CDR3 is TGTGCCAGCAGTCGTAAATTCGGAGGAGGTGAGCAGTTCTTC. Protein sequence: CASSRKFGGGEQFF.

The V and J genes are TRBV5-1 and TRBJ1-2, with D possibly TRBD1 on 5 matching bases. CDR3 length equals 13 residues. The V gene's germline CDR1 is SGHRS and CDR2 YFSETQ. V lost 4 bases and J 7 bases, leaving 14 bases between the germline ends. CDR3 region: CASSRGPESGYTF. In DNA, the CDR3 is TGCGCCAGCAGCCGGGGACCCGAGAGTGGCTACACCTTC.

This clone was detected only a few times. V and J are TRBV5-4 and TRBJ1-5; tentatively, D is TRBD1 (5 bases). The CDR3 spans 14 residues. Trimming took 0 bases from V and 3 from J, leaving 7 bases between them. Per germline, CDR1 SGHNT and CDR2 YYREEE (reference sequence). In DNA, the CDR3 is TGTGCCAGCAGCTTGGCGGACACCAATCAGCCCCAGCATTTT. Translation gives CASSLADTNQPQHF.

This clone was detected only a few times. V gene TRBV21-1 combines with J gene TRBJ2-5; the D call of TRBD2 is as the table states it, not checked on the DNA. TRBV21-1 is given as a pseudogene. The CDR3 sequence is 20 residues long. The CDR3: CASSKPASGLGGRAQETQYF. CDR3 sequence (DNA): TGTGCCAGCAGCAAGCCCGCAAGTGGACTAGGGGGGCGGGCCCAAGAGACCCAGTACTTC.

This clone was observed a few times. This chain links TRBV2 with TRBJ2-3; TRBD1 or TRBD2 may be the D gene (5 bases each). The V gene lost 8 bases and the J gene lost 0 bases, with 18 bases spanning the gap. Germline CDR1 is SNHLY and CDR2 is FYNNEI. CDR3 length: 16 amino acids. This CDR3 is CASRQGRAPSTDTQYF. The CDR3 DNA reads TGTGCCAGCCGCCAGGGACGGGCTCCTAGCACAGATACGCAGTATTTT.

This clone came up a few times. The V and J genes are TRBV6-1 and TRBJ1-1; D is unresolved. Germline-derived CDR1 and CDR2 are MNHNS and SASEGT. The CDR3 contains 13 residues. V dropped 0 bases and J dropped 3 bases, with 5 bases sitting between them. The CDR3 protein is CASSEAPDTEAFF. CDR3 DNA: TGTGCCAGCAGTGAAGCGCCGGACACTGAAGCTTTCTTT.

This chain connects TRBV6-6 to TRBJ1-5; TRBD1 agrees at 7 bases. Germline V gene lookup returns CDR1 MNHNY and CDR2 SVGAGI (reference sequence). CDR3 length: 14 residues. J was trimmed by 3 bases and V by 6 bases; bases with no gene match: 5. The CDR3: CASSNRGSNQPQHF. The CDR3 DNA sequence: TGTGCCAGCAGCAACAGGGGCTCCAATCAGCCCCAGCATTTT.

DNA for the CDR3: TGTGCCAGCAGCAAAGGACGGGGACAGGGGGGCAATCAGCCCCAGCATTTT. It codes for CASSKGRGQGGNQPQHF. The chain joins TRBV21-1 to TRBJ1-5; TRBD1, as called in the table, went unchecked against the DNA. TRBV21-1 is designated a pseudogene. The CDR3 runs to 17 residues.

This clone has just a few counts. The chain joins TRBV5-1 to TRBJ1-1; possible D gene TRBD1, 5 bases. Per germline, CDR1 SGHRS and CDR2 YFSETQ. Between the trimmed V and J ends, which lost 6 bases and 3 bases, there was a span of 15 bases. This CDR3 has 14 residues. Written as DNA, the CDR3 is TGCGCCAGCACCCCAGGGAGGAGGTACACTGAAGCTTTCTTT. Translation gives CASTPGRRYTEAFF. Full variable domain (rest looked up from reference TRBV5-1 and TRBJ1-1): KAGVTQTPRYLIKTRGQQVTLSCSPISGHRSVSWYQQTPGQGLQFLFEYFSETQRNKGNFPGRFSGRQFSNSRSEMNVSTLELGDSALYLCASTPGRRYTEAFFGQGTRLTVV.

The chain joins TRBV27 to TRBJ2-2; D is unresolved. Germline loops: CDR1 MNHEY, CDR2 SMNVEV (reference sequence). There are 16 residues in the CDR3. The V and J ends lost 8 bases and 6 bases respectively, with 22 bases between them. The CDR3: CASRWLGWSLAGELFF. DNA for the CDR3: TGTGCCAGCCGGTGGTTAGGCTGGAGTTTAGCCGGGGAGCTGTTTTTT.

V and J are TRBV27 and TRBJ2-2; 12 bases match TRBD2. V gave up 1 base and J gave up 2 bases; unmatched junction bases: 11. Per germline, CDR1 MNHEY and CDR2 SMNVEV (reference sequence). CDR3 length equals 20 residues. The CDR3 DNA sequence: TGTGCCAGCAGTTTATACCCCCCCGCTAGCGGGAGGGAAAACACCGGGGAGCTGTTTTTT. Its translation: CASSLYPPASGRENTGELFF.

This chain uses TRBV27 with TRBJ2-3; D not certain. Looked up from germline, CDR1 is MNHEY and CDR2 is SMNVEV (reference sequence). V lost 2 bases to trimming and J lost 1 base, with 13 bases between them. The CDR3 has 16 residues. The CDR3 nucleotides read TGTGCCAGCAGTTTAATACGGACCCTTGGCACAGATACGCAGTATTTT. The encoded protein is CASSLIRTLGTDTQYF.